The 17 T cell receptor beta chains below were found in one sample sequenced in a study of CD8+CD57+ T cells in acquired aplastic anemia. Genomic DNA templated the TCR beta VDJ and CDR3 profiling. Each CDR3 protein is one row after TCRdb ran MiXCR on the reads. The profile shows about 190,000 distinct CDR3 sequences, roughly 56% of them singletons. The sequenced sample was sorted CD4+, CD8+, or CD8+CD57+ T cells (not recorded which) from PBMCs. Receptors originate from a human donor in good health, serving as a control.

Points on this clonotype: At one of its ends the junction is not consistent with the germline gene, which may arise from a read error. The V call is TRBV7-2, the J call TRBJ2-7, with 8 bases that match TRBD1. Germline loops: CDR1 SGHTA, CDR2 FQGNSA. The CDR3 sequence is 14 residues long. The CDR3 protein is CAGSPTGVSYEQYF. The CDR3 nucleotides are TGTGCCGGCAGCCCGACAGGGGTCTCCTACGAGCAGTACTTC.

In this sample, this clonotype turned up many times. V is TRBV24-1 and J is TRBJ1-4; 10 positions match TRBD1. The CDR3 extends over 16 amino acids. In germline, CDR1 is KGHDR, CDR2 SFDVKD. V dropped 4 bases and J dropped 6; count of bases not matched to a gene: 7. For the CDR3, the DNA is TGTGCCACCAGTGACACCAGGGACAGGGGATATGAAAAACTGTTTTTT. It translates to CATSDTRDRGYEKLFF.

The sample holds many counts of this clonotype. The rearrangement joins TRBV25-1 to TRBJ2-7; 9 bases agree with TRBD1. V dropped 4 bases and J dropped 0; count of bases not matched to a gene: 4. Germline V gene data show CDR1 as MGHDK and CDR2 as SYGVNS. The length of the CDR3 is 15 residues. This CDR3 is CASSGTDRGSYEQYF. The CDR3 nucleotides are TGTGCCAGCAGTGGGACGGACAGGGGCTCCTACGAGCAGTACTTC.

The rearrangement links TRBV19 to TRBJ2-5; D gene uncertain. This CDR3 region has 13 residues. Trimming took off 6 bases at V and 2 bases at J, with 10 bases between the two ends. Germline V lookup: CDR1 LNHDA, CDR2 SQIVND (reference sequence). The CDR3 DNA reads as TGTGCCAGTAGCCCAGCGACACAAGAGACCCAGTACTTC. Protein product: CASSPATQETQYF. Supplemented by reference TRBV19 and TRBJ2-5, the full variable domain reads DGGITQSPKYLFRKEGQNVTLSCEQNLNHDAMYWYRQDPGQGLRLIYYSQIVNDFQKGDIAEGYSVSREKKESFPLTVTSAQKNPTAFYLCASSPATQETQYFGPGTRLLVL.

This clonotype was detected only once. The chain uses TRBV7-6 and TRBJ2-3; 8 nucleotides align to TRBD1. This CDR3 contains 15 residues. Germline V gene lookup returns CDR1 SGHVS and CDR2 FNYEAQ. The V gene end was trimmed by 5 bases and the J gene end by 6 bases; junction bases not matched to a gene: 10. CDR3 sequence reads: CASSARTGLDDTQYF. The CDR3 DNA reads TGTGCCAGCAGCGCCAGGACAGGGTTGGATGATACGCAGTATTTT.

This chain connects TRBV9 to TRBJ2-1, with D perhaps assigned TRBD1 or TRBD2 (5 bases each). Trimming cost V 2 bases and J 0 bases, with 9 bases left between them. This CDR3 has 15 residues. CDR1 SGDLS and CDR2 YYNGEE come from the germline V gene. The CDR3 DNA follows: TGTGCCAGCAGCGTTGGGACCGTCTCCTACAATGAGCAGTTCTTC. Its protein product is CASSVGTVSYNEQFF.

The chain is built from TRBV7-6 and TRBJ2-7, with D uncertain. This CDR3 has 15 amino acids. Germline V gives CDR1 SGHVS, CDR2 FNYEAQ. V was shortened by 3 bases and J by 0 bases, with 12 bases between the two germline ends. The CDR3 loop reads CASSFGRIPSYEQYF. The DNA for the CDR3 is TGTGCCAGCAGCTTTGGAAGAATCCCCTCCTACGAGCAGTACTTC.

Ten or more counts support this clonotype. The genes are TRBV12-3 or TRBV12-4 and TRBJ2-7; weak D call: TRBD2 (5 bases). V was clipped by 6 bases and J by 3 bases, with 15 bases between them. CDR3 length equals 14 residues. Here the CDR3 reads CASSPRAGGYEQYF. The CDR3 DNA follows: TGTGCCAGCAGCCCGCGGGCAGGAGGCTACGAGCAGTACTTC.

V gene TRBV24-1 combines with J gene TRBJ1-4; tentative D call: TRBD1 (6 bases). This CDR3 has 13 amino acids. Germline V CDR1 and CDR2: KGHDR, SFDVKD. V gave up 0 bases and J gave up 11 bases, with 9 bases separating them. This CDR3 is CATSDLTTGKLFF. In DNA form, the CDR3 reads TGTGCCACCAGTGATTTGACGACAGGTAAACTGTTTTTT.

The chain employs TRBV19 and TRBJ1-1; D call uncertain. V lost 8 bases and J lost 0, with 10 bases in between. Looked up from germline, CDR1 is LNHDA and CDR2 is SQIVND (reference sequence). The CDR3 consists of 13 residues. CDR3 sequence: CASSVLMNTEAFF. CDR3 DNA sequence: TGTGCCAGTTCCGTATTGATGAACACTGAAGCTTTCTTT. The full variable domain, rest sourced from reference TRBV19 and TRBJ1-1, is DGGITQSPKYLFRKEGQNVTLSCEQNLNHDAMYWYRQDPGQGLRLIYYSQIVNDFQKGDIAEGYSVSREKKESFPLTVTSAQKNPTAFYLCASSVLMNTEAFFGQGTRLTVV.

This clonotype appeared a few times. The CDR3 reads CASSWGQGEDTQYF. In DNA, the CDR3 is TGTGCCAGCAGCTGGGGACAGGGGGAAGATACGCAGTATTTT. V gene TRBV5-4 combines with J gene TRBJ2-3, with 11 nucleotides matching TRBD1. This CDR3 is built from 14 residues. Germline CDR1 and CDR2: SGHNT and YYREEE (reference sequence). Trimming at V came to 3 bases and at J to 5 bases, leaving 2 bases not matched to a gene.

The chain couples TRBV20-1 to TRBJ2-3; D gene unclear. Looked up from germline, CDR1 is DFQATT and CDR2 is SNEGSKA (reference sequence). Trimming removed 7 bases at V and 2 bases at J, with 10 bases between. This CDR3 is built from 12 residues. CDR3: CSVRKDTDTQYF. DNA of the CDR3: TGCAGTGTACGGAAGGACACAGATACGCAGTATTTT.

The CDR3 region has the DNA TGTGCCAGCAGCGTAGCGACGGGGGCAGAGTCGCAGTATTTT. It translates to CASSVATGAESQYF. V and J are TRBV9 and TRBJ2-3, with D possibly called TRBD1 or TRBD2 (6 bases each). V was pared by 0 bases and J by 10 bases, with 15 bases between. Germline lookup yields CDR1 SGDLS and CDR2 YYNGEE. The CDR3 has 14 amino acids.

This rearrangement joins TRBV25-1 to TRBJ2-1, with unresolved D. Trimming removed 4 bases at V and 3 bases at J, with 4 bases between. This CDR3 region has 12 residues. Germline V lookup: CDR1 MGHDK, CDR2 SYGVNS. CDR3 sequence: CASSGSYNEQFF. The CDR3 DNA reads TGTGCCAGCAGTGGCAGCTACAATGAGCAGTTCTTC.

The chain is built from TRBV6-4 and TRBJ2-7; D could derive from TRBD1 or TRBD2 (5 bases each). From germline, CDR1 is MRHNA and CDR2 SNTAGT. Between the trimmed V and J ends, which lost 3 bases and 6 bases, there was a span of 12 bases. The CDR3 consists of 13 residues. CDR3 sequence (DNA): TGTGCCAGCAGTGAAGAGGGTGGGGGCGAGCAGTACTTC. Translating it yields CASSEEGGGEQYF.

The V gene is TRBV20-1, the J gene TRBJ1-5, with D possibly being TRBD1 (6 bases). This CDR3 has 15 amino acids. The V gene's germline CDR1 is DFQATT and CDR2 SNEGSKA (reference sequence). Trimming pared 5 bases from V and 0 bases from J, leaving 14 bases between. The CDR3 loop is CSARDGQYSNQPQHF. As DNA, the CDR3 is TGCAGTGCTCGCGACGGACAGTATAGCAATCAGCCCCAGCATTTT.

The CDR3 loop reads CASSLAGYETQYF. The CDR3 coding sequence is TGTGCCAGCAGCTTGGCAGGGTACGAGACCCAGTACTTC. This rearrangement joins TRBV7-9 to TRBJ2-5, with D possibly being TRBD1 (5 bases). In germline, CDR1 is SEHNR, CDR2 FQNEAQ (reference sequence). With 3 bases removed from V and 5 bases from J, the gap between germline ends came to 10 bases. This CDR3 is built from 13 residues. The full variable domain, rest sourced from reference TRBV7-9 and TRBJ2-5, is DTGVSQNPRHKITKRGQNVTFRCDPISEHNRLYWYRQTLGQGPEFLTYFQNEAQLEKSRLLSDRFSAERPKGSFSTLEIQRTEQGDSAMYLCASSLAGYETQYFGPGTRLLVL.